This T cell receptor beta chain appears in the sequencing data of a study of T-cell memory formation after mild COVID-19. As for the study in general: There were largely donor-specific TCR clusters.

With constant-segment primers, 5'RACE yielded cDNA libraries of TCR alpha and TCR beta that carried sample barcodes and UMIs. TCRdb processed the 5' RACE reads anew with MiXCR; each CDR3 protein has one entry. The top ten clones hold about 1.9% of a sample with around 180,000 distinct CDR3 sequences, under 20% of them seen once. The study's findings and limits: A second wave expanding day 15 to 37 was CD4+-biased; contracting clones were balanced. The CD4+ clones that contracted clustered mainly within CM and EM, and the CD8+ clones concentrated in EMRA.

This clonotype was observed a handful of times. Its target is not known. The V end lost 2 bases, the J end lost 3 bases, and 8 bases lay between the germline ends. The CDR3 loop spans 14 amino acids. The germline V gene encodes CDR1 MGHRA and CDR2 YSYEKL. The sample consisted of PBMCs or a T cell subset sorted from them (not recorded which). The clonotype was recovered from an adult woman who had mild COVID-19 (a few samples of this study predate the infection). Cell type and time point are not known. J is TRBJ2-1 and V is TRBV4-1, with D hard to call. The DNA of the CDR3 is TGCGCCAGCAGCCAACTAGGTTTCTACAATGAGCAGTTCTTC. Amino acid sequence: CASSQLGFYNEQFF.